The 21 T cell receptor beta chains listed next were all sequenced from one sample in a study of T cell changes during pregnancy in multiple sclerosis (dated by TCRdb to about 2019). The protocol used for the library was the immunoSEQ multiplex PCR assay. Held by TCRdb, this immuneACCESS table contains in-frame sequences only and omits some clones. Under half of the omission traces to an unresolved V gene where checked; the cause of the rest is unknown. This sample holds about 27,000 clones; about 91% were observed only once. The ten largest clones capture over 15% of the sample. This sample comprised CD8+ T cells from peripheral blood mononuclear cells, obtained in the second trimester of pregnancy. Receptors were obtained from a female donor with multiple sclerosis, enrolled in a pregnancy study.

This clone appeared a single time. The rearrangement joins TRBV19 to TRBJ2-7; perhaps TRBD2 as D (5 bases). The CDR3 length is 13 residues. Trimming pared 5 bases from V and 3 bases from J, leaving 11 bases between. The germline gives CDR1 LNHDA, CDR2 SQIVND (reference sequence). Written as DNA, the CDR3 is TGTGCCAGTAGTTCCGTTGGAGGCTACGAGCAGTACTTC. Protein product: CASSSVGGYEQYF.

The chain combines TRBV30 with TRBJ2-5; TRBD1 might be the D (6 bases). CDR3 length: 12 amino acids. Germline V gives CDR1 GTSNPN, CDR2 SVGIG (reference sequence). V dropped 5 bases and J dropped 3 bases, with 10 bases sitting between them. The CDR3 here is CAWGQYKETQYF. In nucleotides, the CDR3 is TGTGCCTGGGGACAGTACAAAGAGACCCAGTACTTC.

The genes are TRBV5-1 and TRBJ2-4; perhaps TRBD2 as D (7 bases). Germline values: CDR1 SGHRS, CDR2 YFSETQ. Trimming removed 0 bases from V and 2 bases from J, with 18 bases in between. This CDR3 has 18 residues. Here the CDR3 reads CASSLATGREVPKNIQYF. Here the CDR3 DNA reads TGCGCCAGCAGCTTGGCTACAGGGAGGGAGGTACCCAAAAACATTCAGTACTTC.

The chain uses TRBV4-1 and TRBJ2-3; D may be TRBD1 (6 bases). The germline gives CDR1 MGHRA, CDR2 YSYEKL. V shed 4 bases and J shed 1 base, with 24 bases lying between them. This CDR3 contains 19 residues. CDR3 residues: CASSLNTGIEGLGTDTQYF. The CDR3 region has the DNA TGCGCCAGCAGCCTTAATACAGGGATCGAGGGATTGGGCACAGATACGCAGTATTTT.

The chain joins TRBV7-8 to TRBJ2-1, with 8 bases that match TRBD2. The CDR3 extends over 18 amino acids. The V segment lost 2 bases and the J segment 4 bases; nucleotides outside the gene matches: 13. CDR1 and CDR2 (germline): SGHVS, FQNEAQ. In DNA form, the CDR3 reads TGTGCCAGCAGCTTATATTCAGGAGTAGCGGGGAATTACAATGAGCAGTTCTTC. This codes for CASSLYSGVAGNYNEQFF.

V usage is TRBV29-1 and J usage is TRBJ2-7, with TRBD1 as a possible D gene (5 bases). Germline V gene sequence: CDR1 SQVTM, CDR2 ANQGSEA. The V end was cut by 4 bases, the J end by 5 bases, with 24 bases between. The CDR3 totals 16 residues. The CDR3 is CSVGQGLGFYDDEQYF. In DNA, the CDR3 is TGCAGCGTTGGGCAGGGTTTGGGTTTTTATGACGACGAGCAGTACTTC.

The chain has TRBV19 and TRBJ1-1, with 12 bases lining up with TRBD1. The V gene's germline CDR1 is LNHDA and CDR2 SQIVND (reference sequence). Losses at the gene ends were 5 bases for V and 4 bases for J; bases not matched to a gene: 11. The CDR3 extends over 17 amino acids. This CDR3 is CASSPPGQGAVGTEAFF. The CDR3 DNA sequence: TGTGCCAGTAGTCCGCCGGGACAGGGGGCCGTGGGCACTGAAGCTTTCTTT. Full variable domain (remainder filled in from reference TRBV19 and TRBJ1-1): DGGITQSPKYLFRKEGQNVTLSCEQNLNHDAMYWYRQDPGQGLRLIYYSQIVNDFQKGDIAEGYSVSREKKESFPLTVTSAQKNPTAFYLCASSPPGQGAVGTEAFFGQGTRLTVV.

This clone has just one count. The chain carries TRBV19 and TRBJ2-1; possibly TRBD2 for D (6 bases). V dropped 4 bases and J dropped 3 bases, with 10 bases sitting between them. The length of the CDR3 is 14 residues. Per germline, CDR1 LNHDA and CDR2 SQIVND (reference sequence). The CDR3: CASSKASDYNEQFF. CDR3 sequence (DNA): TGTGCCAGTAGTAAGGCTAGCGACTACAATGAGCAGTTCTTC.

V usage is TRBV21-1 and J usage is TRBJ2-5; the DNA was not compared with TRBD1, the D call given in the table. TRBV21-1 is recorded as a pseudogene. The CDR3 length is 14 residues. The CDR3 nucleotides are TGTGCCAGCAGCAAACGCGACAGAGCAGAGACCCAGTACTTC. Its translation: CASSKRDRAETQYF.

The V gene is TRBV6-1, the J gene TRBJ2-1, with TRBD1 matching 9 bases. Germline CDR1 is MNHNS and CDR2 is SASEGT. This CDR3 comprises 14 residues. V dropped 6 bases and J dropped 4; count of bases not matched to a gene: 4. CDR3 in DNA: TGTGCCAGCAGGAACAGGGGGCTTTACAATGAGCAGTTCTTC. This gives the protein CASRNRGLYNEQFF.

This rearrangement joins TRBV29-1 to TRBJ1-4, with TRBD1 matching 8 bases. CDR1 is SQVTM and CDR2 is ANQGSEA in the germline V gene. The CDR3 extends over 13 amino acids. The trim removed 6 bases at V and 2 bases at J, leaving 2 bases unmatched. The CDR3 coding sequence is TGCAGCGTGCAGGGGGCCACTAATGAAAAACTGTTTTTT. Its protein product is CSVQGATNEKLFF. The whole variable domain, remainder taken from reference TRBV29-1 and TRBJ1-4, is SAVISQKPSRDICQRGTSLTIQCQVDSQVTMMFWYRQQPGQSLTLIATANQGSEATYESGFVIDKFPISRPNLTFSTLTVSNMSPEDSSIYLCSVQGATNEKLFFGSGTQLSVL.

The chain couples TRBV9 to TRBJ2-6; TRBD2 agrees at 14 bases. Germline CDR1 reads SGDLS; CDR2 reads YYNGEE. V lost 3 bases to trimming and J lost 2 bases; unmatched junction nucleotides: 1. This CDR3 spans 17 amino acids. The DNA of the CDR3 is TGTGCCAGCAGCGGACTAGCGGGAGGGCCTGGGGCCAACGTCCTGACTTTC. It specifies CASSGLAGGPGANVLTF.

In nucleotides, the CDR3 is TGTGCCAGCAGTTTCCTTGGACTAGCGGGAGAAAACCAAGAGACCCAGTACTTC. Residues: CASSFLGLAGENQETQYF. The gene calls are TRBV28 and TRBJ2-5; 13 positions match TRBD2. There are 18 residues in the CDR3. V lost 3 bases and J lost 0; bases outside the gene matches: 7. Germline V gives CDR1 MDHEN, CDR2 SYDVKM.

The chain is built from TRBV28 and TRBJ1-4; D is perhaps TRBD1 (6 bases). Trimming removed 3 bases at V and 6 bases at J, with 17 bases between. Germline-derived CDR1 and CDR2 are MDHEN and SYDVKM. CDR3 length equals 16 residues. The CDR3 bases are TGTGCCAGCAGTTTCCCCGACAGGTACGACGATGAAAAACTGTTTTTT. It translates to CASSFPDRYDDEKLFF.

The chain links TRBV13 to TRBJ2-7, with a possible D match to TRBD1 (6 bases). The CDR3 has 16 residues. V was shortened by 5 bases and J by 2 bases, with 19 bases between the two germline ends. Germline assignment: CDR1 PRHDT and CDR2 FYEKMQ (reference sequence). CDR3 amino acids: CASSASQGRPPYEQYF. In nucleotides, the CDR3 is TGTGCCAGCAGCGCTTCGCAGGGGCGACCACCCTACGAGCAGTACTTC. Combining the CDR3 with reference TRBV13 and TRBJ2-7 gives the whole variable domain AAGVIQSPRHLIKEKRETATLKCYPIPRHDTVYWYQQGPGQDPQFLISFYEKMQSDKGSIPDRFSAQQFSDYHSELNMSSLELGDSALYFCASSASQGRPPYEQYFGPGTRLTVT.

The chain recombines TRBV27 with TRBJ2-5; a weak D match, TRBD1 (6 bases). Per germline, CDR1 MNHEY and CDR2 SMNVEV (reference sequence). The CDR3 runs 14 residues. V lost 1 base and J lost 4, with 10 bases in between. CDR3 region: CASSLFGQRETQYF. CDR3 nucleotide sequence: TGTGCCAGCAGTTTATTCGGACAGCGAGAGACCCAGTACTTC.

CDR3 nucleotide sequence: TGTGCCACCAGCAGCGCCCCTAGCGGGGATCCGTATTTT. Its translation: CATSSAPSGDPYF. The chain carries TRBV15 and TRBJ2-3; 9 positions match TRBD2. V trimming: 3 bases; J trimming: 14 bases; junction bases outside the gene matches: 9. The CDR3 is 13 residues long. Looked up from germline, CDR1 is LNHNV and CDR2 is YYDKDF (reference sequence).

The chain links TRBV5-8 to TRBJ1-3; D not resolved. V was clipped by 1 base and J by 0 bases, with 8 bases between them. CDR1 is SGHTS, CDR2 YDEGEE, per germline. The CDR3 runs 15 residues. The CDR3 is CASSLSLSSGNTIYF. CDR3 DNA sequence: TGTGCCAGCAGCTTGTCCCTGAGCTCTGGAAACACCATATATTTT.

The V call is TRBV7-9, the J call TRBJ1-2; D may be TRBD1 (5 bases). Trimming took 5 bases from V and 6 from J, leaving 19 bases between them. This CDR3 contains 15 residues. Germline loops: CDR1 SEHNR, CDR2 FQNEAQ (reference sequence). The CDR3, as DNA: TGTGCCAGCAGCCCTATACTGGACACACAAGATGGCTACACCTTC. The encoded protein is CASSPILDTQDGYTF. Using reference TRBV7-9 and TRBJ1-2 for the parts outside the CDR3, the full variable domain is DTGVSQNPRHKITKRGQNVTFRCDPISEHNRLYWYRQTLGQGPEFLTYFQNEAQLEKSRLLSDRFSAERPKGSFSTLEIQRTEQGDSAMYLCASSPILDTQDGYTFGSGTRLTVV.

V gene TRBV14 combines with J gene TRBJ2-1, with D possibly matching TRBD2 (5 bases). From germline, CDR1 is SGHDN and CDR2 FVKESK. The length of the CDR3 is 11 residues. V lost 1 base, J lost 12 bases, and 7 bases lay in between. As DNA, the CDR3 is TGTGCCAGCAGCCAAGGAGGAGGGCAGTTCTTC. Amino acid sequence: CASSQGGGQFF.

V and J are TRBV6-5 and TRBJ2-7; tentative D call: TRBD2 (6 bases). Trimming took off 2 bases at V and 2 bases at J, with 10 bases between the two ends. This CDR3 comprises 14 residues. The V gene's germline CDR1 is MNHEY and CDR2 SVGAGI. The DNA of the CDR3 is TGTGCCAGCAGTTACGGGGGGTCAGCCTACGAGCAGTACTTC. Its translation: CASSYGGSAYEQYF.